Below, 4 T cell receptor beta chains from the same sample are listed, as sequenced in a study of T cells of healthy individuals. TCRdb used MiXCR to reprocess the 5' RACE reads, holding one entry per CDR3 protein. The table includes roughly 87,000 distinct CDR3 sequences, 17% detected once. These receptors all come from a human donor in good health.

This clonotype was picked up many times. The V call is TRBV5-1, the J call TRBJ2-7; 10 bases map to TRBD1. Per germline, CDR1 SGHRS and CDR2 YFSETQ. The trim removed 5 bases at V and 5 bases at J, leaving 13 bases unmatched. The CDR3 consists of 16 residues. The CDR3 DNA reads as TGCGCCAGCAGTAGGGACAGGGGCATTATTCCGGACGAGCAGTACTTC. It encodes CASSRDRGIIPDEQYF.

The chain carries TRBV10-3 and TRBJ2-5; perhaps TRBD2 as D (6 bases). The CDR3 length is 12 residues. V was clipped by 11 bases and J by 2 bases, with 12 bases between them. Germline V gene sequence: CDR1 ENHRY, CDR2 SYGVKD. CDR3 DNA: TGTGCCGGAGGGGATGCTCAAGAGACCCAGTACTTC. Protein sequence: CAGGDAQETQYF.

The chain is built from TRBV5-4 and TRBJ2-3; 8 bases are shared with TRBD2. Germline CDR1 is SGHNT and CDR2 is YYREEE (reference sequence). The CDR3 has 16 amino acids. The junction had 4 bases not matched to a gene; V was cut back by 1 base and J by 0 bases. As DNA, the CDR3 is TGTGCCAGCAGCTTGACCTTAGCGGGGAGCACAGATACGCAGTATTTT. Residues: CASSLTLAGSTDTQYF.

The V call is TRBV27, the J call TRBJ1-1; no reliable D call. The germline V gene encodes CDR1 MNHEY and CDR2 SMNVEV (reference sequence). V was trimmed by 7 bases and J by 5 bases, leaving 17 bases between them. This CDR3 is built from 14 residues. The CDR3: CASTSPSGRTEAFF. CDR3 sequence (DNA): TGTGCCAGCACAAGCCCCTCTGGTCGTACTGAAGCTTTCTTT.